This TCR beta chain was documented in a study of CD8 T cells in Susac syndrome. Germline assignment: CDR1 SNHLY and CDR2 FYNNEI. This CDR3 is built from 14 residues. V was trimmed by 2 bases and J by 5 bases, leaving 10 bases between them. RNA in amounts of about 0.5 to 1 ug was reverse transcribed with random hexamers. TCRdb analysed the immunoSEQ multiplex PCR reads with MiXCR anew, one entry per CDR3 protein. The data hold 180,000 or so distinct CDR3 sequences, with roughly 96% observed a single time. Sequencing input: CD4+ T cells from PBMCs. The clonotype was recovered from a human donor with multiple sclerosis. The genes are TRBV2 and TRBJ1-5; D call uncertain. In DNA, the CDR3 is TGTGCCAGCAGTGAACCGGAGGATTATCAGCCCCAGCATTTT. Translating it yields CASSEPEDYQPQHF.